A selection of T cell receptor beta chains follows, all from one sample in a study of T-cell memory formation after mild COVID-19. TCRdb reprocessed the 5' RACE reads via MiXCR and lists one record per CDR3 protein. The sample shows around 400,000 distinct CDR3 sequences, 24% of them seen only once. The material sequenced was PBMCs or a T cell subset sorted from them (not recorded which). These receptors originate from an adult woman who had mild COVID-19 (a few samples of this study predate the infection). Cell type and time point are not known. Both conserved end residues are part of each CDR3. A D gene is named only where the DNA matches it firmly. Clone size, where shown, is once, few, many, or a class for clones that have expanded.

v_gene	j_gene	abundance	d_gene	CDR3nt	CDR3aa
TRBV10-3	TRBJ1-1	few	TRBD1	TGTGCCATCAGTCGGACAGGGTCGACCACTGAAGCTTTCTTT	CAISRTGSTTEAFF
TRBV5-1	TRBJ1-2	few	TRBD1	TGCGCCAGCAGCCCTAAGGGACAGGGGGGTACTGGCTACACCTTC	CASSPKGQGGTGYTF
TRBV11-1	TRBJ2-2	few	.	TGTGCCAGCACCCCAGTGGGGGCCGGGGAGCTGTTTTTT	CASTPVGAGELFF
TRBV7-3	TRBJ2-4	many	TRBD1	TGTGCCAGCAGCGCACAGGGGATGGGGACCAAAAACATTCAGTACTTC	CASSAQGMGTKNIQYF
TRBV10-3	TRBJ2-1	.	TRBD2	TGTGCCTCTAGCGGCGACAATGAGCAGTTCTTC	CASSGDNEQFF
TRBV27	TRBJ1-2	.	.	TGTGCCAGCAGTCCAGGGACGGAACAATATGGCTACACCTTC	CASSPGTEQYGYTF
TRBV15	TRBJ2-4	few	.	TGTGCCACCAGCAGAGATGGAAGGCAGGGAGTCAAAAACATTCAGTACTTC	CATSRDGRQGVKNIQYF
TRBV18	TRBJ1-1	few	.	TGTGCCAGCTCCGGGGACGGAATGAACACTGAAGCTTTCTTT	CASSGDGMNTEAFF
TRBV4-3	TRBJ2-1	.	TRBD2	TGCGCCAGCAGCCAAGATAACGTCCTCCGCGGGAGTTACAATGAGCAGTTCTTC	CASSQDNVLRGSYNEQFF
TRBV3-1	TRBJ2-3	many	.	TGTGCCAGCAGCCAGGGTAATACGCAGTATTTT	CASSQGNTQYF
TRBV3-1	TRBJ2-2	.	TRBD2	TGTGCCAGCAGCCAAGAGGGAGCGGGAGGGCCTTCGACGTGGACCGGGGAGCTGTTTTTT	CASSQEGAGGPSTWTGELFF
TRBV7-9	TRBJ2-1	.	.	TGTGCCAGCAGCCGAGCTGTCCGGGGGTACAATGAGCAGTTCTTC	CASSRAVRGYNEQFF
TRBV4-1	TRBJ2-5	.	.	TGCGCCAGCAGCCAAAGCGCAGGACAAGAGACCCAGTACTTC	CASSQSAGQETQYF
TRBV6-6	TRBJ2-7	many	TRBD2	TGTGCCAGCAGTTATGGCAGCGGGGGGCTCGAGCAGTACTTC	CASSYGSGGLEQYF